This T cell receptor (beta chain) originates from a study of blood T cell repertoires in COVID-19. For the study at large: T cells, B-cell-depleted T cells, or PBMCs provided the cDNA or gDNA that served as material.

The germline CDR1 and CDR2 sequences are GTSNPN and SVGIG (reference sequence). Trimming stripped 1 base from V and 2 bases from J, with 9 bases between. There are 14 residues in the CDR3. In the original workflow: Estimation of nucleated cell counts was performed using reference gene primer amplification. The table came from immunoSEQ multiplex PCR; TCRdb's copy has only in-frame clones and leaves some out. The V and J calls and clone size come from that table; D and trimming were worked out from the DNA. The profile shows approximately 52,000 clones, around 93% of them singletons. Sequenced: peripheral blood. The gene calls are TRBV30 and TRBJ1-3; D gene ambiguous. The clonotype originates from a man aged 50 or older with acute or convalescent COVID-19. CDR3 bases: TGTGCCTGGAGTGCCTTCGGTCCTGGAAACACCATATATTTT. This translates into CAWSAFGPGNTIYF.